This entry describes one T cell receptor beta chain. This specimen comes from a study of blood T cell repertoires in COVID-19. Study-level background: Whether acute or convalescent, the COVID-19 samples came from the United States, Italy and Spain. In each case, the material was cDNA or gDNA derived from T cells, B-cell-depleted T cells, or PBMCs.

The authors' processing: Reference gene primers were amplified, and this amplification served to estimate nucleated cell counts. Assay used: immunoSEQ multiplex PCR; TCRdb lists only in-frame clones, some missing. V and J calls and clone size are those listed in that table; D and trimming were worked out from the DNA. This table has 80,000 to 100,000 clones, roughly 70% appearing once. CDR1 is MNHEY and CDR2 is SVGAGI in the germline V gene. The CDR3 sequence is 16 residues long. Trimming stripped 0 bases from V and 9 bases from J, with 17 bases between. While infection was still active, Seattle patients were enrolled and then followed longitudinally.

The clonotype originates from a man between 70 and 80 years old with COVID-19, enrolled during active disease. This sequence joins TRBV6-5 and TRBJ2-2; possible D gene TRBD2, 6 bases. What was sequenced was peripheral blood. CDR3 region: CASSYSSWAGSRELFF. CDR3 nucleotide sequence: TGTGCCAGCAGTTACTCGAGTTGGGCGGGGTCGAGGGAGCTGTTTTTT.